A selection of T cell receptor beta chains follows, all from one sample in a study of cytomegalovirus exposure and HLA in healthy donors. Some clones are missing from TCRdb's copy, which holds only in-frame ones; the method was immunoSEQ multiplex PCR. The table has about 170,000 clones, around 80% seen once. The source material was PBMCs. Receptor source: a woman aged 30 to 39 in good health and CMV-seropositive. Each CDR3 is given with its conserved first and last residue. The D gene is left open where the match is weak. Clone size is shown for a subset of rows, as once, few, many or a class of expanded clone.

d_gene	abundance	v_gene	j_gene	CDR3nt	CDR3aa
TRBD1	NA	TRBV4-3	TRBJ2-7	TGCGCCAGCAGCCAAAGTGGGACAGGGAACGACGAGCAGTACTTC	CASSQSGTGNDEQYF
TRBD1	NA	TRBV6-6	TRBJ2-7	TGTGCCAGCAGTTCCTCCAGGGGGCTGGCCTACGAGCAGTACTTC	CASSSSRGLAYEQYF
TRBD2	few	TRBV18	TRBJ2-7	TGTGCCAGCTCAGCCGGGACTAGCGGCTACGAGCAGTACTTC	CASSAGTSGYEQYF
TRBD1	few	TRBV29-1	TRBJ1-2	TGCAGCTCCAAGACAGGGTCCTATGGCTACACCTTC	CSSKTGSYGYTF
NA	NA	TRBV7-6	TRBJ2-6	TGTGCCAGCAGTTCCTGGAGCCCAGGGGCCAACGTCCTGACTTTC	CASSSWSPGANVLTF
NA	NA	TRBV6-5	TRBJ2-7	TGTGCCAGCAGTAGGTACAGGGATCACGAGCAGTACTTC	CASSRYRDHEQYF
TRBD1	NA	TRBV2	TRBJ1-3	TGTGCCAGCAGCCCGGACAGGGTTGGTGGAAACACCATATATTTT	CASSPDRVGGNTIYF
NA	once	TRBV7-2	TRBJ2-7	TGTGCCAGCAGCTTAGTAACAGCAGGGGAAAATCTGAGAGAGCAGTACTTC	CASSLVTAGENLREQYF
TRBD1	NA	TRBV28	TRBJ1-6	TGTGCCAGCAGTACCACAGGGGTGTATTCACCCCTCCACTTT	CASSTTGVYSPLHF
TRBD1	NA	TRBV7-7	TRBJ2-1	TGTGCCAGCAGCCGAGGACAGGGGGCTTACAATGAGCAGTTCTTC	CASSRGQGAYNEQFF
NA	NA	TRBV6-6	TRBJ1-5	TGTGCCAGCAGCTGGGACACTTATCAGCCCCAGCATTTT	CASSWDTYQPQHF
NA	NA	TRBV30	TRBJ2-7	TGTGCCTGGAGGCGGACACTAAGCTCCTACGAGCAGTACTTC	CAWRRTLSSYEQYF
TRBD2	NA	TRBV7-9	TRBJ2-3	TGTGCCAGCAGCTTACCAGCGGGGAGGGATACGCAGTATTTT	CASSLPAGRDTQYF
NA	NA	TRBV6-5	TRBJ2-1	TGTGCCAGCAGTTACATTTCCCGAGGGACCTACAATGAGCAGTTCTTC	CASSYISRGTYNEQFF
TRBD2	NA	TRBV7-8	TRBJ2-7	TGTGCCAGCAGCATTAGCGGGAGCGACTACGAGCAGTACTTC	CASSISGSDYEQYF
TRBD2	NA	TRBV15	TRBJ2-3	TGTGCCACCAGCTTGGGACTAGCGGACACAGATACGCAGTATTTT	CATSLGLADTDTQYF
NA	NA	TRBV15	TRBJ1-1	TGTGCCACCAGCAGAGATCCAAGGGGCGCGTCTGAAGCTTTCTTT	CATSRDPRGASEAFF
TRBD2	NA	TRBV28	TRBJ2-4	TGTGCCAGCAGTTTGGGGGGGGTGCTAGCCAAAAACATTCAGTACTTC	CASSLGGVLAKNIQYF
NA	NA	TRBV5-4	TRBJ2-3	TGTGCCAGCAGCAAGCGCCCACTAGCTGATGGCCCAGATACGCAGTATTTT	CASSKRPLADGPDTQYF
TRBD1	NA	TRBV10-2	TRBJ2-3	TGCGCCAGCAGTAATTACAGGGGGCTGGAGGATACGCAGTATTTT	CASSNYRGLEDTQYF
NA	NA	TRBV30	TRBJ1-4	TGTGCCTGGAGTATAAGTTGGGAGGGTGAAAAACTGTTTTTT	CAWSISWEGEKLFF
NA	NA	TRBV30	TRBJ2-2	TGTGCCTGGAATTGGGGGGGGCCTGACGGGGAGCTGTTTTTT	CAWNWGGPDGELFF
TRBD2	few	TRBV4-2	TRBJ2-3	TGTGCCAGCAGCCCCCGCCCGACTAGCGGGAGGGCTCACGAAATAGATACGCAGTATTTT	CASSPRPTSGRAHEIDTQYF
NA	NA	TRBV6-6	TRBJ2-5	TGTGCCAGCAGTTACGCGGAAGAGACCCAGTACTTC	CASSYAEETQYF
NA	NA	TRBV4-1	TRBJ1-1	TGCGCCAGCAGCCTCCGAGATACAGGGTATTACGAAGCTTTCTTT	CASSLRDTGYYEAFF
TRBD1	NA	TRBV2	TRBJ1-4	TGTGCCAGCAGTTGGACAGGGCGTAATGAAAAACTGTTTTTT	CASSWTGRNEKLFF
NA	few	TRBV5-4	TRBJ2-1	TGTGCCAGCAGCCCCGCTTCCGGGTCCTACAATGAGCAGTTCTTC	CASSPASGSYNEQFF
NA	NA	TRBV5-1	TRBJ1-4	TGCGCCAGCAGCGGAAAGGGGTCCCCTCTTGCAACTAATGAAAAACTGTTTTTT	CASSGKGSPLATNEKLFF
TRBD2	once	TRBV30	TRBJ2-3	TGTGCCTGGACTCGCTTCGGACTAGCTGTGGATACGCAGTATTTT	CAWTRFGLAVDTQYF
NA	NA	TRBV30	TRBJ2-5	TGTGCACGACGGGGGGCACAAGAGACCCAGTACTTC	CARRGAQETQYF
NA	NA	TRBV7-2	TRBJ1-3	TGTGCCAGCAGCTTAGAAAACAGCCTCTCTGGAAACACCATATATTTT	CASSLENSLSGNTIYF
TRBD1	NA	TRBV28	TRBJ2-7	TGTGCCAGCAGCCGGGACAGGTACTACGAGCAGTACTTC	CASSRDRYYEQYF
NA	NA	TRBV14	TRBJ2-5	TGTGCCAGCAGCCATAGAAAAAAGACCCAGTACTTC	CASSHRKKTQYF
NA	NA	TRBV19	TRBJ1-2	TGTGCCAGTAGGCATAGCGGATATGGCTACACCTTC	CASRHSGYGYTF
NA	NA	TRBV10-3	TRBJ2-1	TGTGCCATCAAAGTCGGACTTTCCTACAATGAGCAGTTCTTC	CAIKVGLSYNEQFF
TRBD2	NA	TRBV30	TRBJ2-5	TGTGCCTGGGGAGCGGGAGTATCTACCGAGACCCAGTACTTC	CAWGAGVSTETQYF
TRBD1	NA	TRBV9	TRBJ2-7	TGTGCCAGCAGCGTAGGCTCCGGGACAGCTGTGGGCGAGCAGTACTTC	CASSVGSGTAVGEQYF